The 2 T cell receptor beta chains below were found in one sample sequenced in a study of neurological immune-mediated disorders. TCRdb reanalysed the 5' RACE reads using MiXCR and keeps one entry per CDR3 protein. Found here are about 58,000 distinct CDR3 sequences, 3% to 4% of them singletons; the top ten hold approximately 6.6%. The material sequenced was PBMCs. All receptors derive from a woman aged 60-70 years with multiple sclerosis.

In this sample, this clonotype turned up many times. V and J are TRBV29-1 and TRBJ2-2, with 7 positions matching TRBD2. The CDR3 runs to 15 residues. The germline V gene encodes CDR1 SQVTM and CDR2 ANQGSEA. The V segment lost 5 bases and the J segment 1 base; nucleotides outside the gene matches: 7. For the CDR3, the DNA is TGCAGCGTTCTGAAGCGGGGACTGAACACCGGGGAGCTGTTTTTT. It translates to CSVLKRGLNTGELFF.

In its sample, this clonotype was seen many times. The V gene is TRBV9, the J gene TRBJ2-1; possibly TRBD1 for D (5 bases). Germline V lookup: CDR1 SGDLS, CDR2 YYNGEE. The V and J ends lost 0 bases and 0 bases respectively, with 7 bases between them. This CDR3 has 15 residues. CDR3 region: CASSVDDSSYNEQFF. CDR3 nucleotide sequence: TGTGCCAGCAGCGTAGACGACAGCTCCTACAATGAGCAGTTCTTC.